This TCR beta chain was captured by sequencing in a study of cytotoxic CD8 clonotypes in ibrutinib-treated CLL. In the study overall: Patient counts were about 12 relapsed/refractory, 15 treatment-naive and 17 to 18 IGHV unmutated. Overall study findings and caveats: Sampling time points were not equivalent between sustained-remission and progressing patients.

Germline assignment: CDR1 SGHVS and CDR2 FQNEAQ. The CDR3 is made up of 17 amino acids. The V gene end was trimmed by 4 bases and the J gene end by 0 bases; junction bases not matched to a gene: 5. Depths of 1 in 200,000 to 1 in 1 million T cells were the sequencing target. The repertoire was sequenced with immunoSEQ multiplex PCR; TCRdb's copy has only in-frame clones and lacks some. The data contain over 150,000 clones, 81% of them singletons. This clone was found once. Its specificity is unknown. This chain uses TRBV7-8 with TRBJ1-5; 11 nucleotides match TRBD1. This specimen was PBMCs, taken after 12 months of ibrutinib treatment. The sequence derives from a human donor with chronic lymphocytic leukemia. The CDR3 loop is CASSSRTGGYSNQPQHF. CDR3 in DNA: TGTGCCAGCAGCTCCCGGACAGGGGGCTATAGCAATCAGCCCCAGCATTTT.